This T cell receptor (beta chain) was obtained from a study of CD8+ T cells in alopecia areata. Study-level points and caveats: Many of the expanded lesional clones endured in scalp and blood while on tofacitinib.

On this clone itself: Its antigen is unknown. This may be a read error: a much more frequent sequence differs by one nucleotide.

TCR sequencing used cDNA made by reverse transcription of extracted RNA. Here immunoSEQ multiplex PCR was the method, and the copy in TCRdb shows in-frame clones only, minus some. The table records around 300,000 clones, 45% to 70% of them present only once. Documented treatment: oral pan-JAK inhibitor, 5-10 mg twice daily. This sequence originates from a human donor with alopecia areata. This sample comprised CD4+ T cells sorted from blood, obtained around week 54, from a patient treated with tofacitinib.

Here the CDR3 DNA reads TGTGCCAGCAGCCAAGAGGGCGGGGGGATCACCGGGGAGCTGTTTTTT. As protein: CASSQEGGGITGELFF. J is TRBJ2-2 and V is TRBV14; TRBD2 matches 8 bases. There are 16 residues in the CDR3. Trimming took 0 bases from V and 4 from J; bases not matched to a gene: 4. The germline gives CDR1 SGHDN, CDR2 FVKESK.